This T cell receptor (beta chain) was found in a study of Graves' ophthalmopathy and Graves' hyperthyroidism. The V segment lost 10 bases and the J segment 8 bases; nucleotides outside the gene matches: 16. Germline loops: CDR1 ENHRY, CDR2 SYGVKD. This CDR3 has 14 amino acids. This clonotype showed up many times. RNA transcripts were the source from which TCR beta CDR3 regions were amplified. The first-round RT-PCR employed HTBI primers together with the Qiagen OneStep RT-PCR kit. A multiplex PCR was then performed as the second round. A single record per CDR3 protein comes from TCRdb applying MiXCR to the multiplex PCR reads. The sample holds hundreds of thousands of distinct CDR3 sequences, about 24% seen once.

This TCR derives from a woman aged 18 to 35 with stable Graves' hyperthyroidism. Some clones in this sample may be carry-over from other donors' samples. This rearrangement joins TRBV10-3 to TRBJ1-2; 7 bases line up with TRBD1. Sample: peripheral blood. CDR3 residues: CATLLTGNKQGYTF. The CDR3 nucleotides read TGTGCCACCCTATTGACAGGGAATAAGCAGGGCTACACCTTC.